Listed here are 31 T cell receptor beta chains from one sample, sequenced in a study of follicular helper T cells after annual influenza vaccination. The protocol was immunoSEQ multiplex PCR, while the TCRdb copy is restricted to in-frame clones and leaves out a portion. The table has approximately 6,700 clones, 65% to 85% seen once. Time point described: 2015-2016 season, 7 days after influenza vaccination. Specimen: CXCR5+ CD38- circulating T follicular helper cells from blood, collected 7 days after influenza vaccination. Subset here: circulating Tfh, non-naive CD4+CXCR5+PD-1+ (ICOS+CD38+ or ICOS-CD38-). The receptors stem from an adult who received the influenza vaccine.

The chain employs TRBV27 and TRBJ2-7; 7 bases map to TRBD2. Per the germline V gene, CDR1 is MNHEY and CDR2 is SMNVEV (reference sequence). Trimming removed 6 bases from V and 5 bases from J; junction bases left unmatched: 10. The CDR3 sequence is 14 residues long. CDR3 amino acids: CASSQWGGKNEQYF. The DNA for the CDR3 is TGTGCCAGCAGCCAATGGGGGGGGAAGAACGAGCAGTACTTC.

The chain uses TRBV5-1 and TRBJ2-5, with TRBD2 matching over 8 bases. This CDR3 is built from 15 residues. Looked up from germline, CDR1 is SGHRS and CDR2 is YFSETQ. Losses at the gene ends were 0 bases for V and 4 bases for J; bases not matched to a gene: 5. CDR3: CASSLALAGSETQYF. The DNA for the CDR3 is TGCGCCAGCAGCTTGGCTCTAGCGGGTTCAGAGACCCAGTACTTC.

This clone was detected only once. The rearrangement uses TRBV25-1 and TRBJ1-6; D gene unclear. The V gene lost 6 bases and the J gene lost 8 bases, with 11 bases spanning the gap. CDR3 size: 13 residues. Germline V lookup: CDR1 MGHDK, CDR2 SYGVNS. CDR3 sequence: CASRLSADSPLHF. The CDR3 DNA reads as TGTGCCAGCAGGCTTAGTGCGGATTCACCCCTCCACTTT. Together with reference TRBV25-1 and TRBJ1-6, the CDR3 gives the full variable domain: EADIYQTPRYLVIGTGKKITLECSQTMGHDKMYWYQQDPGMELHLIHYSYGVNSTEKGDLSSESTVSRIRTEHFPLTLESARPSHTSQYLCASRLSADSPLHFGNGTRLTVT.

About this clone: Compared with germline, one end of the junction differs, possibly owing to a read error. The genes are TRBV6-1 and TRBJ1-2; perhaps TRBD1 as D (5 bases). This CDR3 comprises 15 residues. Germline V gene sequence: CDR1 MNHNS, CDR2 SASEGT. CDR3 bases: TGTGCCAGCAGTGAAGCAACAACCGGGGCTTATGACTACACCTTC. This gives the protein CASSEATTGAYDYTF.

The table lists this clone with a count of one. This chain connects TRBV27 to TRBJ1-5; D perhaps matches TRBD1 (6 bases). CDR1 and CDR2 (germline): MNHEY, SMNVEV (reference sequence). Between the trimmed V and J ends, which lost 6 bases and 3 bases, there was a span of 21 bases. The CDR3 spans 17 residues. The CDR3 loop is CASRTPRGRLHNQPQHF. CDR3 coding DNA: TGTGCCAGCAGGACCCCCAGGGGAAGGCTTCACAATCAGCCCCAGCATTTT.

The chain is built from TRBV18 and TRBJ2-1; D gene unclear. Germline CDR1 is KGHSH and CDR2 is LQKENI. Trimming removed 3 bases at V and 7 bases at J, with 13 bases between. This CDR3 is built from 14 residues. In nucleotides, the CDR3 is TGTGCCAGCTCACCTGGCCTGCTTGGGAATGAGCAGTTCTTC. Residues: CASSPGLLGNEQFF.

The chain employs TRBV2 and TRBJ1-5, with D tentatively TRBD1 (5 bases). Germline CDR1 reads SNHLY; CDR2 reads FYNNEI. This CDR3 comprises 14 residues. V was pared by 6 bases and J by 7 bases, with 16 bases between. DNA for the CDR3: TGTGCCAGCAGGCGGCAGGGAGTAGGGCAGCCCCAGCATTTT. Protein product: CASRRQGVGQPQHF.

The CDR3 loop reads CASSLGRPGSYNQPQHF. CDR3 coding DNA: TGTGCCAGCAGCTTGGGGAGGCCCGGATCATACAATCAGCCCCAGCATTTT. V and J are TRBV7-2 and TRBJ1-5; D is unresolved. The length of the CDR3 is 17 residues. Between the trimmed V and J ends, which lost 3 bases and 3 bases, there was a span of 18 bases. CDR1 and CDR2 (germline): SGHTA, FQGNSA.

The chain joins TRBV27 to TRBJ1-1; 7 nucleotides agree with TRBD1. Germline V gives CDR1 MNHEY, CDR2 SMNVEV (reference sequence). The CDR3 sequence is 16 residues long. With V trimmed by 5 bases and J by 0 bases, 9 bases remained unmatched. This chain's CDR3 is CASSQRTGLLNTEAFF. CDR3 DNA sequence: TGTGCCAGCAGTCAGAGGACAGGACTTTTGAACACTGAAGCTTTCTTT.

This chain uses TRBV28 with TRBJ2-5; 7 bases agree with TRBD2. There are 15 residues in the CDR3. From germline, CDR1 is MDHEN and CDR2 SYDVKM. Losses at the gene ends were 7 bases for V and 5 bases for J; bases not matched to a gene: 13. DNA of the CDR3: TGTGCCAGCAACACTGGGGGGGGTTGGTCGGAGACCCAGTACTTC. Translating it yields CASNTGGGWSETQYF.

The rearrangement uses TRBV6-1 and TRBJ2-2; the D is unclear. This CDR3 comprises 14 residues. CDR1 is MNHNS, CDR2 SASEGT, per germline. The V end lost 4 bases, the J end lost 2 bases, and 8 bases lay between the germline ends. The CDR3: CASSVLGNTGELFF. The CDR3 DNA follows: TGTGCCAGCAGTGTTCTAGGAAACACCGGGGAGCTGTTTTTT.

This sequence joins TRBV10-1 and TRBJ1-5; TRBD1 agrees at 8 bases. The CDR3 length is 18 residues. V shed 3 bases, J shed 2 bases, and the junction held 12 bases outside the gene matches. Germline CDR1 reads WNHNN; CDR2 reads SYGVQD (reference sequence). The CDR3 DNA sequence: TGCGCCAGCAGTGATTGGGGGGCAGGGGGCTTCGGCAATCAGCCCCAGCATTTT. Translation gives CASSDWGAGGFGNQPQHF.

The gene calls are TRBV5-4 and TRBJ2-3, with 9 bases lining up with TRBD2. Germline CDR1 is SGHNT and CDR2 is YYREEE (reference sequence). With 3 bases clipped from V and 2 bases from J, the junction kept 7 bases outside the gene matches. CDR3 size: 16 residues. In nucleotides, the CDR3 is TGTGCCAGCAGCTCGCCTAGCGGGGATTACACAGATACGCAGTATTTT. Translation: CASSSPSGDYTDTQYF. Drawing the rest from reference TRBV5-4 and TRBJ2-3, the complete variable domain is ETGVTQSPTHLIKTRGQQVTLRCSSQSGHNTVSWYQQALGQGPQFIFQYYREEENGRGNFPPRFSGLQFPNYSSELNVNALELDDSALYLCASSSPSGDYTDTQYFGPGTRLTVL.

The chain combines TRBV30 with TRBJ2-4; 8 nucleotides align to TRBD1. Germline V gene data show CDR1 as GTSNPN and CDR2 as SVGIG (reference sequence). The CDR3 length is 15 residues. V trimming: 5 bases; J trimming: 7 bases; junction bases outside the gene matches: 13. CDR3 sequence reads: CAWATGAGLVNIQYF. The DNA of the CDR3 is TGTGCCTGGGCGACAGGGGCGGGTCTGGTGAACATTCAGTACTTC.

The CDR3 coding sequence is TGTGCCTGGAGTACGGGACAGTACTATGGCTACACCTTC. As protein: CAWSTGQYYGYTF. This chain connects TRBV30 to TRBJ1-2; 7 positions agree with TRBD1. The CDR3 is 13 amino acids. Looked up from germline, CDR1 is GTSNPN and CDR2 is SVGIG (reference sequence). V shed 2 bases and J 3 bases; nucleotides not matched to a gene: 3.

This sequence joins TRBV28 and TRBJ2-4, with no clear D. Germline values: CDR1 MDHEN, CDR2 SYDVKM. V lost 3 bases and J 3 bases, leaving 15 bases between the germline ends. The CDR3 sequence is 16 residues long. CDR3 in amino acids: CASSLGSINLKNIQYF. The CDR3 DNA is TGTGCCAGCAGTTTGGGTTCTATAAACCTCAAAAACATTCAGTACTTC.

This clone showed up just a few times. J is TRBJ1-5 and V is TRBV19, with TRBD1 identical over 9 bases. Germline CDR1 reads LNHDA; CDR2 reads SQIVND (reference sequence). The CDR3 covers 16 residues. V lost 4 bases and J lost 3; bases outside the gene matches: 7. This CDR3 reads CASSKSGQGYNQPQHF. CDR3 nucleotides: TGTGCCAGTAGTAAATCAGGACAGGGGTACAATCAGCCCCAGCATTTT.

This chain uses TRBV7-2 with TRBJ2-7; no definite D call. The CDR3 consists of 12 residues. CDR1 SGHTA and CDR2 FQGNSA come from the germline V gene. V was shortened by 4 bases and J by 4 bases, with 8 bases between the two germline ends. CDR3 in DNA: TGTGCCAGCAGCTCGGACGGATACGAGCAGTACTTC. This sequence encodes CASSSDGYEQYF.

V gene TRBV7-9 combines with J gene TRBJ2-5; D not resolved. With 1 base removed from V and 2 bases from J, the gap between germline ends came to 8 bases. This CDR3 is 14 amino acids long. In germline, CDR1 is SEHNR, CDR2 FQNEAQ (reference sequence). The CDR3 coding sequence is TGTGCCAGCAGCTTAGGATCACAGCAAGAGACCCAGTACTTC. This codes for CASSLGSQQETQYF.

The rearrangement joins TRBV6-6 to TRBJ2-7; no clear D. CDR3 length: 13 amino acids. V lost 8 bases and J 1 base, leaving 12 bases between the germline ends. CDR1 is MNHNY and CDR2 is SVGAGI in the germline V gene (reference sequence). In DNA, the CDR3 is TGTGCCAGCTCAGAGACACGGTCCTACGAGCAGTACTTC. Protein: CASSETRSYEQYF.

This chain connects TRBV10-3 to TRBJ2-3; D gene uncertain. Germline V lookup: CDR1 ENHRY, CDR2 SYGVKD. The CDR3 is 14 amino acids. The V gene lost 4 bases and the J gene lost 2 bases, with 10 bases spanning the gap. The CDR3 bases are TGTGCCATCAGTGTCGGCGGAGACACAGATACGCAGTATTTT. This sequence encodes CAISVGGDTDTQYF.

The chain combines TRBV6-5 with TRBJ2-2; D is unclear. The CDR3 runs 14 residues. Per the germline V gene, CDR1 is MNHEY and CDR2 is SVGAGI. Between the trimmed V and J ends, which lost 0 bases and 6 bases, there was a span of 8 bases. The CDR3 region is CASSYSTLAGELFF. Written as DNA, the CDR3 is TGTGCCAGCAGTTACTCGACCCTGGCCGGGGAGCTGTTTTTT.

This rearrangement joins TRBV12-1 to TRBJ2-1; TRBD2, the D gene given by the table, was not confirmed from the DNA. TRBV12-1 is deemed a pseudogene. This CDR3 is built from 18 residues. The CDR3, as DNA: TGTGCCAGCAGCCCGCTCCGTGCCGCGGGAGGCTCCTACAATGAGCAGTTCTTC. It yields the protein CASSPLRAAGGSYNEQFF.

The CDR3 reads CASSRGTSPLETQYF. CDR3 coding DNA: TGTGCCAGCAGCCGCGGGACTAGCCCTTTGGAGACCCAGTACTTC. The chain employs TRBV7-8 and TRBJ2-5; 9 nucleotides agree with TRBD2. The junction had 9 bases not matched to a gene; V was cut back by 5 bases and J by 5 bases. Germline V CDR1 and CDR2: SGHVS, FQNEAQ. CDR3 size: 15 residues.

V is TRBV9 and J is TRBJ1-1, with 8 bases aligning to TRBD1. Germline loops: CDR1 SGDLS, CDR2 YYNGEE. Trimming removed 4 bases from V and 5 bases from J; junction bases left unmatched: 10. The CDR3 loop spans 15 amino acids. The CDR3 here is CASSPGDRSWTEAFF. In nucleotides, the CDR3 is TGTGCCAGCAGCCCCGGGGACAGGAGTTGGACTGAAGCTTTCTTT.

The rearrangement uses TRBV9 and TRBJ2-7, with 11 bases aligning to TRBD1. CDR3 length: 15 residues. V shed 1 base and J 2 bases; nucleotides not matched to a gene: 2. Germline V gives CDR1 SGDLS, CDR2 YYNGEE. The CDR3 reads CASSVLGQGAYEQYF. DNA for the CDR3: TGTGCCAGCAGCGTATTGGGACAGGGGGCCTACGAGCAGTACTTC.

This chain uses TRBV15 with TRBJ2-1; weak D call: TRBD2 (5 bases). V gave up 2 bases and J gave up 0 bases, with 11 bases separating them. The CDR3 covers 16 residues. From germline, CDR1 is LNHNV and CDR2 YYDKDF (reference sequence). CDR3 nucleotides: TGTGCCACCAGCAGACGTCGTGGGAGCTCCTACAATGAGCAGTTCTTC. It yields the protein CATSRRRGSSYNEQFF.

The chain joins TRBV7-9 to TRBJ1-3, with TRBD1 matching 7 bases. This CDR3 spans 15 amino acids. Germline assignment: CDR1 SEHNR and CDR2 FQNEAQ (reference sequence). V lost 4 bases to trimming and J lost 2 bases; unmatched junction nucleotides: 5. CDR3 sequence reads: CASSSGGGAGNTIYF. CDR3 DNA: TGTGCCAGCAGCTCGGGAGGGGGCGCTGGAAACACCATATATTTT.

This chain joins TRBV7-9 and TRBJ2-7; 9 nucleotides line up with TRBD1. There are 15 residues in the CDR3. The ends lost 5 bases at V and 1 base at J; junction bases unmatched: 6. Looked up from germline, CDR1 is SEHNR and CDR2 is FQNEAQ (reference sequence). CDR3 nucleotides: TGTGCCAGCAGCCCGGGACAGGGAGTTTCCTACGAGCAGTACTTC. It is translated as CASSPGQGVSYEQYF.

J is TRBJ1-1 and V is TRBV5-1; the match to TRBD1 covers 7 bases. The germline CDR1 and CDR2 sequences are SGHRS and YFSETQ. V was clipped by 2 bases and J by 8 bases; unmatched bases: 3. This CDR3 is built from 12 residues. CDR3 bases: TGCGCCAGCAGCTTTACAGGGGTAGAAGCTTTCTTT. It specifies CASSFTGVEAFF.

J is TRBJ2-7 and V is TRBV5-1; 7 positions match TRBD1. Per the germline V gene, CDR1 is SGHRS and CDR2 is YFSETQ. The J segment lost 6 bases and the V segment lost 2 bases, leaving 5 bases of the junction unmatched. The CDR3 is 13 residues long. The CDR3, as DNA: TGCGCCAGCAGCTTTGAGGGGGCGGGCGAGCAGTACTTC. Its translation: CASSFEGAGEQYF.